This T cell receptor beta chain was documented in a study of Tregs in tolerant kidney transplant recipients. Trimming cost V 5 bases and J 8 bases, with 10 bases left between them. The CDR3 extends over 11 amino acids. CDR1 and CDR2 (germline): SNHLY, FYNNEI. The data were produced by immunoSEQ multiplex PCR, yet TCRdb's version contains in-frame clones alone and is incomplete. This repertoire shows about 240,000 clones, 84% found once; its top ten account for around 0.6%. The chain couples TRBV2 to TRBJ2-7; no firm D call. Input material: CD4+ T cells from blood. The source is a human donor in good health. In nucleotides, the CDR3 is TGTGCCAGCAGTCCCCTCAGCAAGCAGTACTTC. The encoded protein is CASSPLSKQYF.